This T cell receptor beta chain comes out of a study of cytomegalovirus exposure and HLA in healthy donors. Study outcomes and limitations: It was 150 to 200 TCR beta chains that were listed as cytomegalovirus-associated.

PCR primers comprised 60 Vbeta and 13 Jbeta primers. Profiled with immunoSEQ multiplex PCR; TCRdb holds only in-frame clones, not every one. The table records tens of thousands of clones, about 74% of them present only once. This clone was seen a few times. Its target is not known. Germline V gene lookup returns CDR1 MDHEN and CDR2 SYDVKM. CDR3 size: 12 residues. Between the trimmed V and J ends, which lost 8 bases and 1 base, there was a span of 6 bases. The V and J genes are TRBV28 and TRBJ2-1, with D possibly matching TRBD2 (6 bases). Material: PBMCs. The sequence was obtained from a woman aged 25 to 39 in good health and CMV-seropositive. CDR3 nucleotide sequence: TGTGCCAGCGGGAGGTCCTACAATGAGCAGTTCTTC. Protein product: CASGRSYNEQFF.